This is a list of T cell receptor beta chains from one sample in a study of T-cell reconstitution after alpha-beta-depleted transplantation in children. One entry per CDR3 protein results from TCRdb running MiXCR on the PCR reads. Altogether over 450,000 distinct CDR3 sequences are present, roughly a tenth being singletons, with the ten largest covering around 2%. The material sequenced was PBMCs, taken before TCRalphabeta/CD19-depleted stem cell transplant. The receptors shown here come from a child younger than 10 with inherited bone marrow failure, due to receive a stem cell transplant. The CDR3 runs from the conserved cysteine through the conserved F or W. D genes are given only for firm matches. Expanded clones get a size class; other rows say once, few or many, or leave the size out.

>TRBJ1-2|TRBV20-1|TRBD1|few
TGCAGTGCCAGTGTTACAGGGGCTTTTGGCTATGGCTACACCTTC
CSASVTGAFGYGYTF
>TRBJ2-2|TRBV29-1|-|-
TGCAGCGTTAAAGCGGTGAACACCGGGGAGCTGTTTTTT
CSVKAVNTGELFF
>TRBJ2-5|TRBV12-3/TRBV12-4|-|many
TGTGCCAGCAGCTGGGAGCGTTCCGGAGAGACCCAGTACTTC
CASSWERSGETQYF
>TRBJ2-7|TRBV7-2|TRBD2|many
TGTGCCAGCAGCATACCACTTAGCGGGAGGTCCCGCTACGAGCAGTACTTC
CASSIPLSGRSRYEQYF
>TRBJ2-3|TRBV27|TRBD2|many
TGTGCCAGCAGTTTCCTAGCGGGTCCTCGATTAGATACGCAGTATTTT
CASSFLAGPRLDTQYF
>TRBJ2-3|TRBV23-1|-|many
TGCGCCAGCAGCCCGTATTTGGACCACGGGACAGATACGCAGTATTTT
CASSPYLDHGTDTQYF
>TRBJ2-3|TRBV7-2|-|many
TGTGCCAGCAGCTTCCAGACTTACACAGATACGCAGTATTTT
CASSFQTYTDTQYF
>TRBJ1-4|TRBV29-1|TRBD1|many
TGCAGCGTTCGGGATGACAGGGATCGCGAAAAACTGTTTTTT
CSVRDDRDREKLFF
>TRBJ2-4|TRBV20-1|TRBD2|many
TGCAGTGCTCCGAATAGCGGGGCAGCCAAAAACATTCAGTACTTC
CSAPNSGAAKNIQYF
>TRBJ2-5|TRBV5-1|-|many
TGCGCCAGCAGCTTGGTTGGTGGCGGAGAGACCCAGTACTTC
CASSLVGGGETQYF
>TRBJ2-2|TRBV7-9|-|many
TGTGCCAGCAGCTTAGCGGTTGGGGCCGGGGAGCTGTTTTTT
CASSLAVGAGELFF
>TRBJ1-5|TRBV20-1|-|-
TGCAGTGCTAGGCCCCCAAGTTCCAATCAGCCCCAGCATTTT
CSARPPSSNQPQHF
>TRBJ2-1|TRBV20-1|-|many
TGCAGTGCTAGTCTTTCCGAGGATGAGCAGTTCTTC
CSASLSEDEQFF
>TRBJ1-2|TRBV7-2|TRBD1|few
TGTGCCAGCAGCTTAGGGCTCCGGGACAGGGCCTATGGCTACACCTTC
CASSLGLRDRAYGYTF
>TRBJ1-1|TRBV29-1|-|few
TGCAGCGTTACACTCATCGACGAACCGTTTCTGAACACTGAAGCTTTCTTT
CSVTLIDEPFLNTEAFF
>TRBJ2-1|TRBV4-3|TRBD2|many
TGCGCCAGCAGCCAAGGACTAGCGGGTAAAGAGGGCACCTACAATGAGCAGTTCTTC
CASSQGLAGKEGTYNEQFF
>TRBJ1-1|TRBV6-5|-|many
TGTGCCAGCAGTTACCGGGGGGTTAACACTGAAGCTTTCTTT
CASSYRGVNTEAFF
>TRBJ2-7|TRBV29-1|TRBD2|few
TGCAGCGTTGCCGGGACTAGCGGTTTCTACGAGCAGTACTTC
CSVAGTSGFYEQYF
>TRBJ2-1|TRBV19|-|few
TGTGCCAGTAGTATAACAGACGGCCTCGGAAATGAGCAGTTCTTC
CASSITDGLGNEQFF
>TRBJ1-3|TRBV5-1|-|many
TGCGCCAGCAGCTCGGATCCCCCTACAGGGACCGGAAACACCATATATTTT
CASSSDPPTGTGNTIYF
>TRBJ2-1|TRBV20-1|-|many
TGCAGTGCTAGATCCCCCTACACAGGAATCTCCTACAATGAGCAGTTCTTC
CSARSPYTGISYNEQFF
>TRBJ2-7|TRBV20-1|TRBD1|few
TGCAGTGCCCTACAGGGGATCATCTACGAGCAGTACTTC
CSALQGIIYEQYF
>TRBJ2-3|TRBV10-3|-|many
TGTGCCATCAGTGAGGGGTGGGAACGCACAGATACGCAGTATTTT
CAISEGWERTDTQYF
>TRBJ2-3|TRBV11-2|-|many
TGTGCCAGCAGCCAGTTCCCGGACGTTTACACAGATACGCAGTATTTT
CASSQFPDVYTDTQYF
>TRBJ2-4|TRBV28|-|many
TGTGCCAGCAGTCCCCTTGACAGATGGGGGAAAGGGGCCAAAAACATTCAGTACTTC
CASSPLDRWGKGAKNIQYF
>TRBJ2-1|TRBV7-8|-|many
TGTGCCAGCAGCTTTATGGGTGAGCAGTTCTTC
CASSFMGEQFF
>TRBJ2-1|TRBV7-2|TRBD2|many
TGTGCCAGCAGCTTAGCGGGAGCGGGAGAGCAGTTCTTC
CASSLAGAGEQFF
>TRBJ2-7|TRBV11-2|TRBD2|many
TGTGCCAGCAGCTCGCGACTAGCGGGAGCTCGAGGGTACGAGCAGTACTTC
CASSSRLAGARGYEQYF
>TRBJ2-3|TRBV7-8|-|few
TGTGCCAGCAGCCTCTGGATAAGCACAGATACGCAGTATTTT
CASSLWISTDTQYF
>TRBJ1-2|TRBV9|TRBD1|many
TGTGCCAGCAGCGTAGTGACAGGGGGCGCGGTAGGCTACACCTTC
CASSVVTGGAVGYTF
>TRBJ1-1|TRBV20-1|-|-
TGCAGTGCTCTCCGTCCCGCGGGGCGCACTGAAGCTTTCTTT
CSALRPAGRTEAFF
>TRBJ2-7|TRBV5-5|-|many
TGTGCCAGCAGCTTGGACGTGTGGTGGTCGGCCTACGAGCAGTACTTC
CASSLDVWWSAYEQYF
>TRBJ2-7|TRBV7-8|-|many
TGTGCCAGCGGATTGGACGCCGGGCTATTCGAGCAGTACTTC
CASGLDAGLFEQYF
>TRBJ1-1|TRBV28|-|many
TGTGCCAGCAGTTCCGACACTAACACTGAAGCTTTCTTT
CASSSDTNTEAFF